This record concerns one T cell receptor (beta chain) sequence. Use of 60 Vbeta and 13 Jbeta primers characterized the PCR. Profiling relied on immunoSEQ multiplex PCR, and the TCRdb table lists in-frame clones only, not all of them. The sample gives roughly 170,000 clones, 84% of which show up once; 4.8% is in the top ten. Germline CDR1 is SGHAT and CDR2 is FQNNGV. This CDR3 comprises 15 residues. The V gene end was trimmed by 4 bases and the J gene end by 11 bases; junction bases not matched to a gene: 13. This entry is derived from a study of cytomegalovirus exposure and HLA in healthy donors. V gene TRBV11-2 combines with J gene TRBJ1-4; 7 positions agree with TRBD1. The source of this sequence is a man younger than 30 in good health and CMV-seronegative. The specimen was PBMCs. The CDR3 DNA sequence: TGTGCCAGCAGCTCGCAGACAGGGATAGCCAGGAAACTGTTTTTT. It translates to CASSSQTGIARKLFF.